The 18 T cell receptor beta chains given below trace back to one sample, sequenced in a study of Ad26.COV2.S vaccination and SARS-CoV-2 variants. Noted treatment: around 19 received Ad26.COV2.S at low or high dose, single or two shots; roughly 5 received placebo; per-sample allocation not given. Sampling was performed 63 days after the first vaccine or placebo injection. This table comes from immunoSEQ multiplex PCR, and its TCRdb copy is limited to in-frame clones, with some not included. Of hundreds of thousands of clones listed, roughly 87% are singletons. The source was peripheral blood, collected in a trial of Ad26.COV2.S vaccine versus placebo. These receptors came from a person between 18 and 65 years old who received the Ad26.COV2.S COVID-19 vaccine or a placebo.

This chain connects TRBV19 to TRBJ1-1; no clear D gene. The CDR3 has 13 amino acids. The germline V gene has CDR1 LNHDA and CDR2 SQIVND (reference sequence). Trimming shortened V by 10 bases and J by 4 bases, and 16 bases separated the two germline ends. The CDR3 DNA follows: TGTGCCACCACCCCCGTCCGACCCACTGAAGCTTTCTTT. This translates into CATTPVRPTEAFF.

The chain couples TRBV4-1 to TRBJ1-3; TRBD1 might be the D (5 bases). CDR1 is MGHRA and CDR2 is YSYEKL in the germline V gene. The CDR3 is made up of 17 amino acids. V was clipped by 3 bases and J by 0 bases, with 15 bases between them. This CDR3 reads CASSHISGQSSGNTIYF. In DNA, the CDR3 is TGCGCCAGCAGCCACATTTCGGGGCAGAGCTCTGGAAACACCATATATTTT.

The chain uses TRBV4-3 and TRBJ1-4, with D hard to call. Germline V gives CDR1 LGHNA, CDR2 YSLEER. Trimming pared 1 base from V and 11 bases from J, leaving 20 bases between. This CDR3 comprises 16 residues. CDR3 sequence: CASSQGGEGRGAKLFF. In DNA form, the CDR3 reads TGCGCCAGCAGCCAAGGCGGAGAGGGCCGTGGCGCCAAACTGTTTTTT.

This sequence joins TRBV4-1 and TRBJ2-6; TRBD2 is a possible D gene (5 bases). The V and J ends lost 0 bases and 4 bases respectively, with 10 bases between them. This CDR3 comprises 16 residues. Germline V gene lookup returns CDR1 MGHRA and CDR2 YSYEKL. This CDR3 is CASSQDRGTGANVLTF. For the CDR3, the DNA is TGCGCCAGCAGCCAAGATCGGGGTACCGGGGCCAACGTCCTGACTTTC.

Only one count was recorded for this clone. The rearrangement joins TRBV12-2 to TRBJ2-1; the D call TRBD2 from the table was never checked on the DNA. TRBV12-2 is noted as a pseudogene. The CDR3 runs to 17 residues. The CDR3 DNA reads TGTGCAAGTCGCTTAGCGGAAGGGGGACTAGCGAACAATGAGCAGTTCTTC. Translating it yields CASRLAEGGLANNEQFF.

This clone was observed a handful of times. The J gene is TRBJ2-1, the V gene TRBV6-5, with 10 nucleotides matching TRBD1. Germline-derived CDR1 and CDR2 are MNHEY and SVGAGI. V trimming: 6 bases; J trimming: 10 bases; junction bases outside the gene matches: 6. This CDR3 comprises 13 residues. CDR3: CASRQGQGFEQFF. The CDR3 nucleotides read TGTGCCAGCAGACAGGGACAGGGGTTCGAGCAGTTCTTC.

The V and J genes are TRBV5-1 and TRBJ2-5; D is undetermined. V was trimmed by 4 bases and J by 0 bases, leaving 19 bases between them. Germline V CDR1 and CDR2: SGHRS, YFSETQ. The CDR3 has 17 amino acids. The CDR3 sequence is CASSPGSASIYQETQYF. Written as DNA, the CDR3 is TGCGCCAGCAGCCCGGGCTCCGCATCTATCTACCAAGAGACCCAGTACTTC.

J is TRBJ1-1 and V is TRBV3-1 (or the pseudogene TRBV3-2); tentative D call: TRBD1 (5 bases). The V end lost 3 bases, the J end lost 3 bases, and 11 bases lay between the germline ends. Germline V CDR1 and CDR2: LGHDT, YNNKEL (reference sequence). The CDR3 runs 14 residues. CDR3: CASSQIQGYTEAFF. The CDR3 DNA follows: TGTGCCAGCAGCCAGATTCAGGGTTACACTGAAGCTTTCTTT.

This clone was picked up a small number of times. This rearrangement joins TRBV12-5 to TRBJ1-2; D gene unclear. Trimming removed 3 bases from V and 4 bases from J, with 9 bases in between. Germline V gene lookup returns CDR1 LGHNT and CDR2 FRNRAP. CDR3 size: 13 residues. CDR3 sequence: CASGLVELYGYTF. The CDR3 nucleotides are TGTGCTAGTGGTTTAGTCGAACTCTATGGCTACACCTTC.

The rearrangement uses TRBV23-1 and TRBJ2-1; 10 bases match TRBD2. TRBV23-1 is sorted into the ORF group, with uncertain function. V trimming: 2 bases; J trimming: 7 bases; junction bases outside the gene matches: 11. The length of the CDR3 is 17 residues. Here the CDR3 reads CASSQGGSGGAANEQFF. The CDR3 DNA is TGCGCCAGCAGTCAAGGCGGGAGCGGGGGGGCGGCAAATGAGCAGTTCTTC.

This chain uses TRBV6-5 with TRBJ1-6; no definite D call. In germline, CDR1 is MNHEY, CDR2 SVGAGI. This CDR3 is 14 amino acids long. V dropped 7 bases and J dropped 6 bases, with 13 bases sitting between them. Here the CDR3 reads CASINDDRNSPLHF. As DNA, the CDR3 is TGTGCCAGCATTAACGACGACCGTAATTCACCCCTCCACTTT.

J is TRBJ1-2 and V is TRBV19, with D maybe TRBD1 (5 bases). The V end was cut by 0 bases, the J end by 3 bases, with 11 bases between. Germline CDR1 is LNHDA and CDR2 is SQIVND (reference sequence). This CDR3 has 15 amino acids. This CDR3 reads CASSIEFPGHYGYTF. CDR3 in DNA: TGTGCCAGTAGTATAGAGTTCCCGGGGCACTATGGCTACACCTTC. Full variable domain (remainder filled in from reference TRBV19 and TRBJ1-2): DGGITQSPKYLFRKEGQNVTLSCEQNLNHDAMYWYRQDPGQGLRLIYYSQIVNDFQKGDIAEGYSVSREKKESFPLTVTSAQKNPTAFYLCASSIEFPGHYGYTFGSGTRLTVV.

The rearrangement joins TRBV19 to TRBJ2-1; 7 bases line up with TRBD1. CDR1 is LNHDA and CDR2 is SQIVND in the germline V gene (reference sequence). The junction had 9 bases not matched to a gene; V was cut back by 9 bases and J by 7 bases. The CDR3 totals 13 residues. CDR3 sequence reads: CARQQGCRNEQFF. CDR3 DNA: TGTGCCAGACAACAGGGGTGTAGGAATGAGCAGTTCTTC.

The chain is built from TRBV5-1 and TRBJ2-4, with no clear D. The CDR3 contains 13 residues. In germline, CDR1 is SGHRS, CDR2 YFSETQ. The V gene lost 4 bases and the J gene lost 9 bases, with 14 bases spanning the gap. DNA of the CDR3: TGCGCCAGCAGCGTTGACACTATGGGCATTCAGTACTTC. It codes for CASSVDTMGIQYF. The complete variable domain, with remaining parts taken from reference TRBV5-1 and TRBJ2-4, reads KAGVTQTPRYLIKTRGQQVTLSCSPISGHRSVSWYQQTPGQGLQFLFEYFSETQRNKGNFPGRFSGRQFSNSRSEMNVSTLELGDSALYLCASSVDTMGIQYFGAGTRLSVL.

The chain links TRBV19 to TRBJ2-3; possibly TRBD1 for D (6 bases). This CDR3 has 17 residues. Germline-derived CDR1 and CDR2 are LNHDA and SQIVND (reference sequence). V dropped 3 bases and J dropped 4 bases, with 20 bases sitting between them. CDR3 sequence: CASSIRRGQPGADTQYF. CDR3 nucleotide sequence: TGTGCCAGTAGTATTCGCCGAGGACAGCCGGGCGCAGATACGCAGTATTTT.

This clone was counted at least ten times. The chain combines TRBV6-5 with TRBJ1-1, with TRBD1 matching 8 bases. Germline values: CDR1 MNHEY, CDR2 SVGAGI. The junction had 6 bases not matched to a gene; V was cut back by 5 bases and J by 1 base. There are 15 residues in the CDR3. Here the CDR3 reads CASSPRDRWNTEAFF. The CDR3 DNA is TGTGCCAGCAGTCCCAGGGACAGGTGGAACACTGAAGCTTTCTTT.

This chain joins TRBV4-3 and TRBJ2-7, with a weak D call TRBD1 (6 bases). From germline, CDR1 is LGHNA and CDR2 YSLEER. V lost 1 base and J lost 9, with 22 bases in between. This CDR3 has 16 residues. For the CDR3, the DNA is TGCGCCAGCAGCCAAGTCGCCGGGACATATAGCCAGGGGCAGTACTTC. It translates to CASSQVAGTYSQGQYF.

The chain employs TRBV5-4 and TRBJ2-1; D is unresolved. The CDR3 has 14 amino acids. Trimming shortened V by 0 bases and J by 7 bases, and 11 bases separated the two germline ends. Per the germline V gene, CDR1 is SGHNT and CDR2 is YYREEE (reference sequence). The CDR3 coding sequence is TGTGCCAGCAGCTTGGAGGGCGTCGTAAATGAGCAGTTCTTC. Translation: CASSLEGVVNEQFF.